These 27 T cell receptor beta chains share one sample of origin, sequenced in a study of blood T cells in healthy people across ages. A sample-barcoded 5' primer and a J-beta primer mix were used in a second PCR of roughly 7 to 12 cycles. One entry per CDR3 protein results from TCRdb running MiXCR on the 5' RACE reads. The sample records 1.8 million or so distinct CDR3 sequences, roughly 43% being singletons. Sequences were obtained from blood. These receptors originate from a human donor in good health.

V usage is TRBV29-1 and J usage is TRBJ2-5; TRBD2 agrees at 7 bases. Trimming took 4 bases from V and 5 from J; bases not matched to a gene: 7. The CDR3 consists of 13 residues. Germline V gene data show CDR1 as SQVTM and CDR2 as ANQGSEA. The CDR3 bases are TGCAGCGTTGTAAGGGAGGGCGGGGAGACCCAGTACTTC. Protein: CSVVREGGETQYF.

The sample holds a few counts of this clonotype. This sequence joins TRBV15 and TRBJ1-2; a possible D gene is TRBD1 (5 bases). The CDR3 has 13 residues. Germline CDR1 and CDR2: LNHNV and YYDKDF (reference sequence). V lost 6 bases to trimming and J lost 7 bases, with 15 bases between them. CDR3 coding DNA: TGTGCCACCAGTAGCCTCGACAGCAGTGGCTACACCTTC. As protein: CATSSLDSSGYTF.

This clonotype was found a few times. The chain combines TRBV29-1 with TRBJ2-7; 7 bases match TRBD1. V shed 4 bases, J shed 1 base, and the junction held 4 bases outside the gene matches. The germline V gene encodes CDR1 SQVTM and CDR2 ANQGSEA. This CDR3 region has 13 residues. DNA for the CDR3: TGCAGCGTTGTGGACAGGAGATCCTACGAGCAGTACTTC. Amino acids: CSVVDRRSYEQYF.

The chain carries TRBV6-1 and TRBJ2-6; D possibly corresponds to TRBD1 (6 bases). The CDR3 consists of 16 residues. Trimming cost V 2 bases and J 1 base, with 9 bases left between them. Per germline, CDR1 MNHNS and CDR2 SASEGT. Written as DNA, the CDR3 is TGTGCCAGCAGTGAATGGGGGCCATCTGGGGCCAACGTCCTGACTTTC. Protein: CASSEWGPSGANVLTF.

This clonotype was found a few times. Mismatch with germline at one junction end may stem from a read error. CDR3 loop: CVSSQGTIPAYEQYF. The CDR3 DNA reads as TGTGTCAGCAGCCAAGGGACAATCCCAGCCTACGAGCAGTACTTC. The V and J genes are TRBV7-9 and TRBJ2-7, with a possible D match to TRBD1 (6 bases). The CDR3 extends over 15 amino acids. Per the germline V gene, CDR1 is SEHNR and CDR2 is FQNEAQ (reference sequence).

This clonotype was picked up many times. V is TRBV6-2 or TRBV6-3 and J is TRBJ2-7, with D perhaps matching TRBD2 (6 bases). The CDR3 has 14 amino acids. The germline gives CDR1 MNHEY, CDR2 SVGEGT. V shed 0 bases and J shed 0 bases, with 6 bases lying between them. The CDR3 nucleotides read TGTGCCAGCAGTTACTCGACTAGCTCCTACGAGCAGTACTTC. It is translated as CASSYSTSSYEQYF.

V and J are TRBV29-1 and TRBJ2-1; 8 bases map to TRBD1. In germline, CDR1 is SQVTM, CDR2 ANQGSEA. V trimming: 5 bases; J trimming: 4 bases; junction bases outside the gene matches: 4. This CDR3 is built from 13 residues. CDR3 region: CSVRTGWYNEQFF. The CDR3 coding sequence is TGCAGCGTTAGGACAGGGTGGTACAATGAGCAGTTCTTC.

The chain carries TRBV20-1 and TRBJ2-5; 12 bases are shared with TRBD2. J gave up 4 bases and V 0 bases, and 9 bases lay outside the gene matches. Per germline, CDR1 DFQATT and CDR2 SNEGSKA (reference sequence). This CDR3 comprises 17 residues. The CDR3 region is CSARDFLAGGPRETQYF. The DNA for the CDR3 is TGCAGTGCTAGAGATTTTCTAGCGGGGGGGCCGAGAGAGACCCAGTACTTC.

This clonotype was observed a single time. This chain links TRBV6-5 with TRBJ1-2, with D perhaps matching TRBD1 (5 bases). This CDR3 has 13 amino acids. CDR1 is MNHEY, CDR2 SVGAGI, per germline. V shed 6 bases and J shed 8 bases, with 16 bases lying between them. For the CDR3, the DNA is TGTGCCAGCAGGGTGCGAGGGGACCTGGGCTACACCTTC. Translating it yields CASRVRGDLGYTF.

The chain recombines TRBV3-1 with TRBJ1-2; 8 bases map to TRBD1. V shed 2 bases, J shed 8 bases, and the junction held 10 bases outside the gene matches. The germline V gene encodes CDR1 LGHDT and CDR2 YNNKEL (reference sequence). CDR3 length: 15 amino acids. Here the CDR3 DNA reads TGTGCCAGCAGCCAATCGGACAGGGTTTTGAGCGGCTACACCTTC. Amino acids: CASSQSDRVLSGYTF.

This chain links TRBV12-3 or TRBV12-4 with TRBJ2-2, with TRBD2 as a possible D gene (6 bases). This CDR3 comprises 13 residues. Trimming stripped 5 bases from V and 5 bases from J, with 9 bases between. Here the CDR3 DNA reads TGTGCCAGCAGTATGCTAGCGACCGGGGAGCTGTTTTTT. It codes for CASSMLATGELFF.

This chain uses TRBV5-1 with TRBJ2-7; D not certain. V lost 0 bases and J lost 1, with 11 bases in between. CDR3 size: 15 residues. Germline V gene data show CDR1 as SGHRS and CDR2 as YFSETQ. The chain's CDR3 is CASSLGTSISYEQYF. As DNA, the CDR3 is TGCGCCAGCAGCTTGGGGACCTCTATTTCCTACGAGCAGTACTTC.

This sequence joins TRBV5-1 and TRBJ2-3; D might be TRBD1 or TRBD2, each matching 5 bases. The CDR3 length is 12 residues. The germline V gene encodes CDR1 SGHRS and CDR2 YFSETQ. V shed 3 bases and J shed 6 bases, with 8 bases lying between them. The CDR3 spells CASSSRDDTQYF. In DNA, the CDR3 is TGCGCCAGCAGCTCCAGGGACGATACGCAGTATTTT.

This clonotype has at least ten counts. V is TRBV9 and J is TRBJ2-6, with D unresolved. Germline CDR1 is SGDLS and CDR2 is YYNGEE. V lost 1 base and J 1 base, leaving 6 bases between the germline ends. The CDR3 is 15 amino acids. This chain's CDR3 is CASSVLASGANVLTF. DNA for the CDR3: TGTGCCAGCAGCGTATTGGCATCTGGGGCCAACGTCCTGACTTTC. The entire variable domain, with the rest obtained from reference TRBV9 and TRBJ2-6, is as follows: DSGVTQTPKHLITATGQRVTLRCSPRSGDLSVYWYQQSLDQGLQFLIQYYNGEERAKGNILERFSAQQFPDLHSELNLSSLELGDSALYFCASSVLASGANVLTFGAGSRLTVL.

The V and J genes are TRBV20-1 and TRBJ1-1, with D unresolved. The CDR3 consists of 14 residues. Germline CDR1 is DFQATT and CDR2 is SNEGSKA (reference sequence). V was clipped by 2 bases and J by 5 bases, with 15 bases between them. The CDR3, as DNA: TGCAGTGCTAGAATTGACCTAACCACTACTGAAGCTTTCTTT. It translates to CSARIDLTTTEAFF.

This clonotype has a handful of counts. The chain uses TRBV10-3 and TRBJ2-5; the match to TRBD1 covers 7 bases. Germline CDR1 reads ENHRY; CDR2 reads SYGVKD. This CDR3 is 18 amino acids long. With 0 bases clipped from V and 0 bases from J, the junction kept 10 bases outside the gene matches. CDR3: CAISESRGQESYQETQYF. CDR3 in DNA: TGTGCCATCAGTGAGTCGAGGGGGCAAGAAAGTTACCAAGAGACCCAGTACTTC.

This clonotype turned up a few times. V is TRBV12-3 or TRBV12-4 and J is TRBJ1-2; TRBD1 might be the D (5 bases). CDR3 length: 14 amino acids. V shed 6 bases and J shed 5 bases, with 16 bases lying between them. CDR3 sequence: CASRSTGGKYGYTF. Written as DNA, the CDR3 is TGTGCCAGCAGGAGCACGGGGGGGAAGTATGGCTACACCTTC.

V and J are TRBV24-1 and TRBJ2-5; 8 positions agree with TRBD1. Germline CDR1 reads KGHDR; CDR2 reads SFDVKD. This CDR3 spans 17 amino acids. V dropped 5 bases and J dropped 3; count of bases not matched to a gene: 13. The CDR3 loop is CATSGGLETGGKETQYF. The CDR3 nucleotides read TGTGCCACCAGTGGAGGACTCGAAACAGGGGGAAAAGAGACCCAGTACTTC.

The chain couples TRBV4-2 to TRBJ2-3, with 10 bases matching TRBD2. The germline V gene encodes CDR1 LGHNA and CDR2 YNFKEQ. The V segment lost 3 bases and the J segment 6 bases; nucleotides outside the gene matches: 9. The CDR3 length is 16 residues. The CDR3: CASSQLSGGAPDTQYF. CDR3 sequence (DNA): TGTGCCAGCAGCCAGCTAAGCGGGGGGGCCCCCGATACGCAGTATTTT.

This clonotype occurred a few times. The J gene is TRBJ2-5, the V gene TRBV29-1; possible D gene TRBD1, 6 bases. The V end lost 6 bases, the J end lost 11 bases, and 19 bases lay between the germline ends. The CDR3 length is 12 residues. The V gene's germline CDR1 is SQVTM and CDR2 ANQGSEA. CDR3 DNA: TGCAGCGTGCGCCCCCCAGGGGATGAGCAGTACTTC. This sequence encodes CSVRPPGDEQYF.

The genes are TRBV7-2 and TRBJ2-1, with 12 bases matching TRBD2. V was clipped by 3 bases and J by 10 bases; unmatched bases: 10. Germline loops: CDR1 SGHTA, CDR2 FQGNSA. The CDR3 runs to 16 residues. The CDR3 DNA reads TGTGCCAGCAGCTTCGGACTAGCGGGGACTACAGGAGAGCAGTTCTTC. Protein product: CASSFGLAGTTGEQFF.

The chain recombines TRBV29-1 with TRBJ2-7; the match to TRBD2 covers 8 bases. The ends lost 8 bases at V and 7 bases at J; junction bases unmatched: 13. The CDR3 is 13 amino acids. CDR1 and CDR2 (germline): SQVTM, ANQGSEA. The CDR3 spells CSHTSGPYNEQYF. CDR3 bases: TGCAGCCACACTAGCGGCCCCTACAATGAGCAGTACTTC.

The genes are TRBV5-1 and TRBJ2-3, with a possible D match to TRBD1 (5 bases). Germline V CDR1 and CDR2: SGHRS, YFSETQ. The CDR3 covers 14 residues. V lost 2 bases, J lost 3 bases, and 10 bases lay in between. CDR3 DNA: TGCGCCAGCAGCTTTAGCAGGGAAACAGATACGCAGTATTTT. This translates into CASSFSRETDTQYF. The complete variable domain, with remaining parts taken from reference TRBV5-1 and TRBJ2-3, reads KAGVTQTPRYLIKTRGQQVTLSCSPISGHRSVSWYQQTPGQGLQFLFEYFSETQRNKGNFPGRFSGRQFSNSRSEMNVSTLELGDSALYLCASSFSRETDTQYFGPGTRLTVL.

This clonotype turned up a few times. The chain combines TRBV4-2 with TRBJ2-3, with TRBD2 matching over 9 bases. Germline V CDR1 and CDR2: LGHNA, YNFKEQ. V trimming: 1 base; J trimming: 3 bases; junction bases outside the gene matches: 11. The CDR3 has 18 amino acids. The CDR3 loop is CASSQVSGGDGGTDTQYF. Written as DNA, the CDR3 is TGTGCCAGCAGCCAAGTTAGCGGGGGAGACGGGGGGACAGATACGCAGTATTTT.

The V gene is TRBV24-1, the J gene TRBJ2-3, with 7 bases that match TRBD2. The CDR3 length is 15 residues. V trimming: 7 bases; J trimming: 0 bases; junction bases outside the gene matches: 6. The germline CDR1 and CDR2 sequences are KGHDR and SFDVKD. As DNA, the CDR3 is TGTGCCACCAGCGTCGGGACTATTAGCACAGATACGCAGTATTTT. Translation gives CATSVGTISTDTQYF.

About this clonotype itself: The junction departs from the called germline gene at one end, perhaps through a read error. This chain connects TRBV29-1 to TRBJ1-2; D gene uncertain. The CDR3 spans 16 residues. Germline V gene sequence: CDR1 SQVTM, CDR2 ANQGSEA. CDR3 nucleotides: TGCAGCGTTGACTACCTCGGGAGGGCGTATAACTATGGCCACACCTTC. This codes for CSVDYLGRAYNYGHTF.

The genes are TRBV29-1 and TRBJ2-7; TRBD1 agrees at 9 bases. Germline trimming cut 6 bases from V and 4 bases from J; bases unmatched to any gene: 13. The V gene's germline CDR1 is SQVTM and CDR2 ANQGSEA. The CDR3 runs to 15 residues. This chain's CDR3 is CSVSGSGTGSYEQYF. DNA for the CDR3: TGCAGCGTCAGTGGTTCCGGGACAGGGAGTTACGAGCAGTACTTC.